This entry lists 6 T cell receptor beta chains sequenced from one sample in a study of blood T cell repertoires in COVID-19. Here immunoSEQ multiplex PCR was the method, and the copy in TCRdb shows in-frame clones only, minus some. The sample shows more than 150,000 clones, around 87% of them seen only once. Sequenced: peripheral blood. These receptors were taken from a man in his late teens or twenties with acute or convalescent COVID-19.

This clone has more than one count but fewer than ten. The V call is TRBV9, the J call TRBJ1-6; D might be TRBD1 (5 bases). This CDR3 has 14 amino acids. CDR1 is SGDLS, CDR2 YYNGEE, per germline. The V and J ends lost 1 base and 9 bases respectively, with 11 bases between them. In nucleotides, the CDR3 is TGTGCCAGCAGCGTACGCAGGGAGGGTTCACCCCTCCACTTT. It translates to CASSVRREGSPLHF.

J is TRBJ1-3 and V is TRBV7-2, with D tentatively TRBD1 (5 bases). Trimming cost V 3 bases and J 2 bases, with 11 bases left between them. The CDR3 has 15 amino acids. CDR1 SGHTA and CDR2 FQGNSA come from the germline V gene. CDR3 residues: CASSLGQGAGNTIYF. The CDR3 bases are TGTGCCAGCAGCTTGGGCCAGGGTGCTGGAAACACCATATATTTT.

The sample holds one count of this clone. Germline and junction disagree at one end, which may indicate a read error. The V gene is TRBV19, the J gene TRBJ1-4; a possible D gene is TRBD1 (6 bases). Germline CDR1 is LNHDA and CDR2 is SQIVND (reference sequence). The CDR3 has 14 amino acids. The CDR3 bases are TGTGCCAGCAGTAATCGGACAGAACTTGAAAAACTGTTTTTT. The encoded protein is CASSNRTELEKLFF.

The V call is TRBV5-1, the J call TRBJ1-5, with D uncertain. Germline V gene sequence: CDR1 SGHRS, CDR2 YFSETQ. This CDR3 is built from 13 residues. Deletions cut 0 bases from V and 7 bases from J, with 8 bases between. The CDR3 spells CASSLGLEQPQHF. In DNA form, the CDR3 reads TGCGCCAGCAGCTTGGGCCTGGAGCAGCCCCAGCATTTT.

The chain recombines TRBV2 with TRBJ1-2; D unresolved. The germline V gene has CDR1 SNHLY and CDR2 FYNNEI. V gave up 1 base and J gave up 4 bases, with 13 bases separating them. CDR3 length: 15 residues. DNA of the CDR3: TGTGCCAGCAGTGAAGTAGCGGGTTACGGCTATGGCTACACCTTC. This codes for CASSEVAGYGYGYTF. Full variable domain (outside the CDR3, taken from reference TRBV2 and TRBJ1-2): EPEVTQTPSHQVTQMGQEVILRCVPISNHLYFYWYRQILGQKVEFLVSFYNNEISEKSEIFDDQFSVERPDGSNFTLKIRSTKLEDSAMYFCASSEVAGYGYGYTFGSGTRLTVV.

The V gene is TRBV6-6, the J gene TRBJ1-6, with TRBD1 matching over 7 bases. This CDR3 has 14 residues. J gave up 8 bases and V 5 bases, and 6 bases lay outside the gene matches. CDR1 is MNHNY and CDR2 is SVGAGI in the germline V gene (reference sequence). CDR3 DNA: TGTGCCAGCAGTAGGGGGCCGAGGGATTCACCCCTCCACTTT. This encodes CASSRGPRDSPLHF.